These T cell receptor beta chains were read from a single sample in a study of T cell responses to AZD1222 COVID-19 vaccine. The table came from immunoSEQ multiplex PCR; TCRdb's copy has only in-frame clones and leaves some out. The sample includes about 120,000 clones, 70% to 90% seen only once; the top ten take about 3%. Sequenced here: peripheral blood, sampled 28 days after the second AZD1222 dose. The receptors stem from an adult who received the AZD1222 COVID-19 vaccine. CDR3s include the opening cysteine and the closing phenylalanine or tryptophan. The order of the fields is J gene, clone size, V gene, D gene, CDR3 protein, CDR3 DNA. The D gene is left open where the match is weak. Rows give clone size only sometimes, using once, few, many, or a class for an expanded clone.

TRBJ2-1 . TRBV10-3 . CAISEYQEEQFF TGTGCCATCAGTGAATACCAGGAGGAGCAGTTCTTC
TRBJ2-7 . TRBV6-2/TRBV6-3 . CASSYSQPYEQYF TGTGCCAGCAGTTACTCTCAACCCTACGAGCAGTACTTC
TRBJ2-2 . TRBV10-3 TRBD1 CAIRSGDRNTGELFF TGTGCCATCAGATCCGGGGACAGGAACACCGGGGAGCTGTTTTTT
TRBJ2-3 . TRBV4-1 . CASSQGRVTDTQYF TGCGCCAGCAGCCAAGGCAGGGTGACAGATACGCAGTATTTT
TRBJ2-1 . TRBV18 TRBD2 CASSPPSGGAGEFF TGTGCCAGCTCACCCCCTAGCGGGGGGGCCGGTGAGTTCTTC
TRBJ1-4 . TRBV5-4 TRBD1 CASSPGQGAANEKLFF TGTGCCAGCAGCCCAGGACAGGGGGCAGCTAATGAAAAACTGTTTTTT
TRBJ2-7 . TRBV28 TRBD1 CASRDRGNAYEQYF TGTGCCAGCAGGGACAGGGGGAATGCCTACGAGCAGTACTTC
TRBJ2-7 once TRBV4-3 . CASSQGTGRGSYEQYF TGCGCCAGCAGCCAAGGGACAGGGAGGGGTTCCTACGAGCAGTACTTC
TRBJ1-5 . TRBV7-2 . CASSLRGSGLVQPQHF TGTGCCAGCAGCTTAAGGGGCAGCGGGCTGGTTCAGCCCCAGCATTTT
TRBJ1-2 . TRBV11-2 TRBD1 CASSVTRDRGSYGYTF TGTGCCAGCAGCGTAACCCGGGACAGGGGAAGCTATGGCTACACCTTC
TRBJ2-5 . TRBV10-2 TRBD2 CASSGGAETQYF TGCGCCAGCAGCGGGGGGGCGGAGACCCAGTACTTC
TRBJ1-4 . TRBV30 TRBD1 CAWSGTGGFEKLFF TGTGCCTGGAGTGGGACAGGGGGGTTTGAAAAACTGTTTTTT
TRBJ2-1 . TRBV2 TRBD2 CASNPLAGGLRQFF TGTGCCAGCAACCCTCTAGCGGGGGGGCTTCGGCAGTTCTTC
TRBJ2-7 . TRBV27 . CASSAFRTASEQYF TGTGCCAGCAGTGCTTTCAGGACAGCGAGCGAGCAGTACTTC
TRBJ1-6 . TRBV27 TRBD1 CASSFTTGRSPLHF TGTGCCAGCAGCTTTACGACAGGGCGTTCACCCCTCCACTTT
TRBJ2-5 . TRBV5-1 TRBD2 CASSLAGSGVLETQYF TGCGCCAGCAGCTTGGCGGGTAGCGGGGTTTTAGAGACCCAGTACTTC
TRBJ1-1 . TRBV3-1/TRBV3-2 . CASSLQDGGTEAFF TGTGCCAGCAGCCTACAGGACGGGGGCACTGAAGCTTTCTTT
TRBJ2-7 . TRBV19 TRBD1 CASSRDRVDEQYF TGTGCCAGTAGTAGGGACAGGGTGGACGAGCAGTACTTC
TRBJ2-3 . TRBV5-1 . CASSPSDVDVDTQYF TGCGCCAGCAGCCCGTCGGACGTCGACGTAGATACGCAGTATTTT
TRBJ1-4 . TRBV6-6 . CASSNRATGNEKLFF TGTGCCAGCAGCAACAGGGCTACAGGGAATGAAAAACTGTTTTTT
TRBJ1-4 . TRBV11-3 . CASSLDRGRGGEKLFF TGTGCCAGCAGCTTAGATCGCGGCAGGGGAGGTGAAAAACTGTTTTTT
TRBJ2-7 . TRBV7-2 TRBD1 CASSPYGQGYEQYF TGTGCCAGCAGCCCTTACGGACAGGGCTACGAGCAGTACTTC
TRBJ2-2 . TRBV21-1 . CASSNGGAGELFF TGTGCCAGCAGCAACGGGGGTGCCGGGGAGCTGTTTTTT
TRBJ2-7 . TRBV6-5 TRBD1 CASRSTGNPYEQYF TGTGCCAGCAGGTCGACAGGGAATCCCTACGAGCAGTACTTC
TRBJ1-2 . TRBV30 . CAWSVEGFFYGYTF TGTGCCTGGAGTGTAGAGGGATTCTTCTATGGCTACACCTTC
TRBJ1-5 . TRBV18 . CASSLGTGSNQPQHF TGTGCCAGCTCGTTAGGGACGGGCAGCAATCAGCCCCAGCATTTT
TRBJ2-1 . TRBV19 . CASSRDSSYNEQFF TGTGCCAGTAGTAGAGATAGCTCCTACAATGAGCAGTTCTTC
TRBJ2-2 . TRBV29-1 TRBD2 CSVEDGTSNTGELFF TGCAGCGTTGAAGATGGGACTAGCAATACCGGGGAGCTGTTTTTT
TRBJ2-7 . TRBV5-1 TRBD2 CASSFSGGSYEQYF TGCGCCAGCAGCTTCAGCGGGGGCTCCTACGAGCAGTACTTC
TRBJ2-7 . TRBV3-1/TRBV3-2 . CASSQIYEQYF TGTGCCAGCAGCCAGATATACGAGCAGTACTTC
TRBJ1-5 . TRBV23-1 . CASSQSAGQLFVRPQHF TGCGCCAGCAGTCAATCGGCAGGACAGCTGTTCGTGCGACCCCAGCATTTT
TRBJ1-2 . TRBV6-6 . CASNMGGPYGYTF TGTGCCAGCAACATGGGGGGGCCATATGGCTACACCTTC
TRBJ1-1 . TRBV3-1/TRBV3-2 TRBD1 CASSPIGQGSTEAFF TGTGCCAGCAGCCCTATAGGACAGGGGAGCACTGAAGCTTTCTTT
TRBJ1-1 . TRBV3-1/TRBV3-2 TRBD1 CASSQGTGDTSTEAFF TGTGCCAGCAGCCAAGGGACAGGGGATACGAGCACTGAAGCTTTCTTT
TRBJ2-3 . TRBV6-5 . CASSSMIGIGAQYF TGTGCCAGCAGTTCCATGATCGGAATCGGGGCGCAGTATTTT
TRBJ1-1 . TRBV28 . CASSLSGGRAFF TGTGCCAGCAGTTTATCGGGGGGTAGGGCTTTCTTT
TRBJ1-3 . TRBV18 TRBD1 CASSPGQGSGNTIYF TGTGCCAGCTCACCGGGACAGGGTTCTGGAAACACCATATATTTT
TRBJ2-1 . TRBV15 TRBD1 CATEAGGAGDEQFF TGTGCCACAGAGGCAGGGGGCGCCGGGGATGAGCAGTTCTTC
TRBJ2-3 . TRBV4-3 TRBD2 CASSQEGSGGVDTQYF TGCGCCAGCAGCCAAGAGGGGAGCGGGGGGGTGGATACGCAGTATTTT
TRBJ1-4 . TRBV7-9 . CASSPGTLGVEKLFF TGTGCCAGCAGCCCCGGGACACTGGGAGTTGAAAAACTGTTTTTT
TRBJ2-2 once TRBV7-2 . CASSLAGTGELFF TGTGCCAGCAGCTTAGCAGGAACCGGGGAGCTGTTTTTT
TRBJ1-5 . TRBV19 . CASSIFGTSNFPQHF TGTGCCAGTAGTATTTTTGGGACAAGCAACTTTCCCCAGCATTTT
TRBJ1-1 . TRBV5-1 . CASSLGAVNTEAFF TGCGCCAGCAGCTTGGGCGCAGTAAACACTGAAGCTTTCTTT
TRBJ1-1 . TRBV9 . CASRDRRRAGNTEAFF TGTGCCAGCAGGGACCGGCGTAGGGCGGGTAACACTGAAGCTTTCTTT
TRBJ1-3 . TRBV4-3 TRBD1 CASSQEADRGAHTIYF TGCGCCAGCAGCCAAGAAGCCGACAGGGGGGCGCACACCATATATTTT
TRBJ2-7 . TRBV5-1 . CATSSRDGEQYF TGCGCCACCTCGTCCCGGGACGGTGAGCAGTACTTC
TRBJ1-1 few TRBV29-1 TRBD1 CSVLRTGGTEAFF TGCAGCGTCTTAAGGACAGGGGGTACTGAAGCTTTCTTT
TRBJ1-2 . TRBV5-1 TRBD1 CASSRDSPNYGYTF TGCGCCAGCAGCCGGGACAGCCCTAACTATGGCTACACCTTC
TRBJ1-4 . TRBV4-1 . CASSSNPRIREGGEKLFF TGCGCCAGCAGCTCAAATCCGAGAATCAGGGAGGGGGGTGAAAAACTGTTTTTT
TRBJ1-4 . TRBV24-1 . CATSDPDRSELFF TGTGCCACCAGTGATCCGGACCGAAGCGAACTGTTTTTT
TRBJ1-3 . TRBV3-1/TRBV3-2 TRBD1 CASSLGTGLLSGNTIYF TGTGCCAGCAGCCTCGGGACAGGACTCCTCTCTGGAAACACCATATATTTT
TRBJ2-2 . TRBV7-9 . CASRTSPGELFF TGTGCCAGCAGAACCTCCCCCGGGGAGCTGTTTTTT
TRBJ1-6 . TRBV6-1 . CASSELAEHSPLHF TGTGCCAGCAGTGAACTAGCGGAACATTCACCCCTCCACTTT
TRBJ2-6 . TRBV7-9 TRBD1 CASSLGTGHVLTF TGTGCCAGCAGCTTAGGGACAGGGCATGTCCTGACTTTC
TRBJ2-2 . TRBV7-2 . CASTVRGQGTGELFF TGTGCCAGCACCGTGAGGGGCCAGGGCACCGGGGAGCTGTTTTTT
TRBJ2-3 . TRBV4-3 TRBD2 CASSQEGGGLTDTQYF TGCGCCAGCAGCCAAGAGGGCGGGGGTTTGACAGATACGCAGTATTTT
TRBJ1-4 . TRBV7-9 . CASSHGTNLDKLFF TGTGCCAGCAGCCATGGGACGAACCTGGATAAACTGTTTTTT
TRBJ2-5 . TRBV6-2/TRBV6-3 . CASSYGDDSYQETQYF TGTGCCAGCAGTTACGGCGACGACAGTTACCAAGAGACCCAGTACTTC
TRBJ1-2 few TRBV7-3 . CASSSQGKDGYTF TGTGCCAGCAGCTCACAGGGAAAGGATGGCTACACCTTC